Listed below are T cell receptor beta chains from one sample, sequenced in a study of T cell repertoires in cytomegalovirus infection. Their specific antigens are unknown. TCRdb re-derived calls from the reads in MiXCR, one entry per CDR3 protein. The data contain approximately 910,000 distinct CDR3 sequences, around 30% of them singletons. The specimen was cultured CD8+ T cells from PBMCs, collected from culture after CMV antigen stimulation. These receptors were obtained from a human donor in good health (CMV status not recorded). Some clones in this sample may be carry-over from other donors' samples. CDR3s include the opening cysteine and the closing phenylalanine or tryptophan. A D gene is named only where the DNA matches it firmly. Clone sizes are given selectively: once, few, many, or a class where the clone is expanded.

V gene,CDR3 length,J gene,D gene,clone size,CDR3 DNA,CDR3 protein
TRBV20-1,17,TRBJ1-5,-,-,TGCAGTGCTAGAGGGATTGAGGACTTTCCGGGCAATCAGCCCCAGCATTTT,CSARGIEDFPGNQPQHF
TRBV29-1,12,TRBJ2-5,-,-,TGCAGCGTTCCAGGAATTTCAGAGACCCAGTACTTC,CSVPGISETQYF
TRBV6-5,15,TRBJ1-1,TRBD1,-,TGTGCCAGCAGTTACAGGACAGGGATGGGCACTGAAGCTTTCTTT,CASSYRTGMGTEAFF
TRBV9,13,TRBJ1-5,TRBD1,-,TGTGCCAGCAGCGAACAGGGGCATCAGCCCCAGCATTTT,CASSEQGHQPQHF
TRBV5-1,15,TRBJ1-2,-,-,TGCGCCAGCAGCTTGGAGGCAGGAACTTTCTATGGCTACACCTTC,CASSLEAGTFYGYTF
TRBV19,12,TRBJ2-2,-,few,TGTGCCAGTGAAAAGGAGACCGGGGAGCTGTTTTTT,CASEKETGELFF
TRBV7-6,15,TRBJ2-7,-,-,TGTGCCAGCAGCCCCAGTTCGAGGACATCCTACGAGCAGTACTTC,CASSPSSRTSYEQYF
TRBV5-8,16,TRBJ1-5,-,-,TGTGCCAGCAGCTTATTGCCTCGACAGACAGATCAGCCCCAGCATTTT,CASSLLPRQTDQPQHF
TRBV6-5,17,TRBJ1-1,-,few,TGTGCCAGCAGTTCCGTGAACAGGGCGAGCCTGAACACTGAAGCTTTCTTT,CASSSVNRASLNTEAFF
TRBV27,15,TRBJ1-4,-,-,TGTGCCAGCAGTTTCACAGGGAGGGCTAATGAAAAACTGTTTTTT,CASSFTGRANEKLFF
TRBV29-1,13,TRBJ2-4,TRBD1,few,TGCAGCGTTGAAACAGGGGGCAAAAACATTCAGTACTTC,CSVETGGKNIQYF
TRBV9,14,TRBJ1-1,-,-,TGTGCCAGCAGCGCACGAACAGGGTTTGCTGAAGCTTTCTTT,CASSARTGFAEAFF
TRBV29-1,12,TRBJ1-1,-,-,TGCAGCGTTGAAGGGACAACTCTCGAAGCTTTCTTT,CSVEGTTLEAFF
TRBV27,17,TRBJ2-5,-,few,TGTGCCAGCAGCTTTAGATCCGGGCTCCTTAGGACGGAGACCCAGTACTTC,CASSFRSGLLRTETQYF
TRBV5-5,14,TRBJ1-5,-,few,TGTGCCAGCAGCGCCGGACGGCTTAATCAGCCCCAGCATTTT,CASSAGRLNQPQHF
TRBV7-9,15,TRBJ2-7,TRBD2,few,TGTGCCAGCAGCTTAGATGTGGGGGGGATCCACGAGCAGTACTTC,CASSLDVGGIHEQYF
TRBV25-1,15,TRBJ2-2,TRBD1,many,TGTGCCAGCAGTGACCGGACAGGGAACACCGGGGAGCTGTTTTTT,CASSDRTGNTGELFF
TRBV2,13,TRBJ1-5,TRBD1,once,TGTGCCAGCACCTACGGGACAGTTCAGCCCCAGCATTTT,CASTYGTVQPQHF
TRBV20-1,15,TRBJ2-3,-,-,TGCAGTGCTAGATTCGGCGGGGATAGCACAGATACGCAGTATTTT,CSARFGGDSTDTQYF
TRBV6-2/TRBV6-3,12,TRBJ2-5,-,few,TGTGCCACACTAACAGTTCAAGAGACCCAGTACTTC,CATLTVQETQYF
TRBV5-6,14,TRBJ1-5,-,few,TGTGCCAGCAGCCTCCTTTATAGCAATCAGCCCCAGCATTTT,CASSLLYSNQPQHF
TRBV27,15,TRBJ2-3,-,-,TGTGCCAGCAGTTCCCGGACTACGAGCACAGATACGCAGTATTTT,CASSSRTTSTDTQYF
TRBV12-3/TRBV12-4,16,TRBJ2-3,-,-,TGTGCCAGCAGTTCCTACGATCCACGACTTGCAGATACGCAGTATTTT,CASSSYDPRLADTQYF